This TCR beta chain was profiled in a study of PD-1 blockade in classical Hodgkin lymphoma. Regarding the study as a whole: The baseline diversity of complete responders showed similarity to that of newly diagnosed patients.

The method was immunoSEQ multiplex PCR; TCRdb's version includes in-frame clones alone and lacks a portion of them. The table records 29,000 or so clones, less than 80% of them present only once. This CDR3 has 15 amino acids. Trimming removed 4 bases from V and 2 bases from J; junction bases left unmatched: 7. Germline V gene sequence: CDR1 SGDLS, CDR2 YYNGEE. Every one of the patients relapsed after autologous stem cell transplantation (brentuximab vedotin exposure was variable). Concerning this clone: Its target is not known.

The origin of this receptor is a human donor with classical Hodgkin lymphoma. The chain is built from TRBV9 and TRBJ2-5; TRBD2 aligns across 8 bases. This specimen was peripheral blood mononuclear cells (PBMCs), taken before the second cycle of nivolumab. The CDR3 DNA reads as TGTGCCAGCAGCCCCCGTAGCGGGGAGCAAGAGACCCAGTACTTC. Translating it yields CASSPRSGEQETQYF.